One T cell receptor (beta chain) is described in this entry. Its specificity is unknown. Trimming left V 4 bases short and J 4 bases short, with 25 bases between. Germline CDR1 is LGHDT and CDR2 is YNNKEL (reference sequence). This CDR3 has 18 residues. This record belongs to a study of T cell responses to AZD1222 COVID-19 vaccine. Whole-study findings and limits: Donors were mostly white British, more females; clonal diversity possibly underestimated.

The table came from immunoSEQ multiplex PCR; TCRdb's copy has only in-frame clones and leaves some out. Of 90,000 to 150,000 clones listed, about 85% were seen once; the top ten hold approximately 2.6%. The V and J genes are TRBV3-1 (or the pseudogene TRBV3-2) and TRBJ1-1; D is uncertain. Sample: peripheral blood, taken 28 days after the second AZD1222 dose. This clonotype originated in an adult who received the AZD1222 COVID-19 vaccine. In DNA form, the CDR3 reads TGTGCCAGCAGCCCTCGAGGCTTGGGCAGGACTAAGGGCACTGAAGCTTTCTTT. It yields the protein CASSPRGLGRTKGTEAFF.